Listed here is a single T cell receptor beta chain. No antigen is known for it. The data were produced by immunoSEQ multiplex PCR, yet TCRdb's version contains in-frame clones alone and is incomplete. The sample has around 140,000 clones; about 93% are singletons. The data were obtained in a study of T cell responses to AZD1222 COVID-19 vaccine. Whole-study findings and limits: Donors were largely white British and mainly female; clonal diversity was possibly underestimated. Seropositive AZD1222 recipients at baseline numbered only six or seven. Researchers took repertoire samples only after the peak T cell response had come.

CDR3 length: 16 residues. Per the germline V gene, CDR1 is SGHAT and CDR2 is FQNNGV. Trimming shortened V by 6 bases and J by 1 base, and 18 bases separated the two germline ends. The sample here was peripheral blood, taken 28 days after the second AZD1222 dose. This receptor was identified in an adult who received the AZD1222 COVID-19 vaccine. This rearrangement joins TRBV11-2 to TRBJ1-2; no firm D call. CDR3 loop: CASSTRPDVFNYGYTF. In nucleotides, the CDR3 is TGTGCCAGCAGTACTCGGCCGGACGTATTTAACTATGGCTACACCTTC.